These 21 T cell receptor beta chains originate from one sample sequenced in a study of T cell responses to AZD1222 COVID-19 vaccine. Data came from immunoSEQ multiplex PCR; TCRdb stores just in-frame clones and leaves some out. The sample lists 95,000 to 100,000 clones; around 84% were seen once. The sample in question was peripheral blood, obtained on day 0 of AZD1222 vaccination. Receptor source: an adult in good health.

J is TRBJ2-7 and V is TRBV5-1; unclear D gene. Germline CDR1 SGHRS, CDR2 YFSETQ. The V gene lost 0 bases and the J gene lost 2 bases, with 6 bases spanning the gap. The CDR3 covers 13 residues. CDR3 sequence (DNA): TGCGCCAGCAGCTTGGACAGCACCTACGAGCAGTACTTC. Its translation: CASSLDSTYEQYF.

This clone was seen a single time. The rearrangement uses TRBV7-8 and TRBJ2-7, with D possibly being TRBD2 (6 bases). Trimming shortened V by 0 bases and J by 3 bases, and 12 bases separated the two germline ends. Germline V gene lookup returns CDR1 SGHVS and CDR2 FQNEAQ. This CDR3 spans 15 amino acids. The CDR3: CASSLAPGAGYEQYF. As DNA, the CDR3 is TGTGCCAGCAGCTTAGCACCGGGAGCAGGCTACGAGCAGTACTTC.

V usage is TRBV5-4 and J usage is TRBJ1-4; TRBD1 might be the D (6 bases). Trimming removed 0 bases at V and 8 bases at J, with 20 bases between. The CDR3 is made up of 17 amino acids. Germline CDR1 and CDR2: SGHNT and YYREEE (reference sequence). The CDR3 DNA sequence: TGTGCCAGCAGCTTGGGAGGGACATCGAACCTGGGGGAAAAACTGTTTTTT. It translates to CASSLGGTSNLGEKLFF. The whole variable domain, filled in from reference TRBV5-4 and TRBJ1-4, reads ETGVTQSPTHLIKTRGQQVTLRCSSQSGHNTVSWYQQALGQGPQFIFQYYREEENGRGNFPPRFSGLQFPNYSSELNVNALELDDSALYLCASSLGGTSNLGEKLFFGSGTQLSVL.

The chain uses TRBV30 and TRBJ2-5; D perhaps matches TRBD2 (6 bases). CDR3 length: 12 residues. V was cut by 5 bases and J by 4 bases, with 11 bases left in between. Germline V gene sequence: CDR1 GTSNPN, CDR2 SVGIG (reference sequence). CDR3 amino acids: CAWGPGLETQYF. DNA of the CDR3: TGTGCCTGGGGACCGGGACTAGAGACCCAGTACTTC.

CDR3 residues: CASSLSGAVEKLFF. The CDR3 bases are TGCGCCAGCAGCTTGTCAGGGGCGGTTGAAAAACTGTTTTTT. The chain uses TRBV5-1 and TRBJ1-4; D may be TRBD1 (6 bases). The CDR3 consists of 14 residues. Deletions cut 1 base from V and 7 bases from J, with 11 bases between. The V gene's germline CDR1 is SGHRS and CDR2 YFSETQ.

In DNA form, the CDR3 reads TGTGCCAGCAGCTTAGCCGGGTTGAATGAAAAACTGTTTTTT. It encodes CASSLAGLNEKLFF. The rearrangement joins TRBV11-2 to TRBJ1-4; D remains unclear. The CDR3 contains 14 residues. Germline loops: CDR1 SGHAT, CDR2 FQNNGV. The V gene lost 1 base and the J gene lost 5 bases, with 8 bases spanning the gap.

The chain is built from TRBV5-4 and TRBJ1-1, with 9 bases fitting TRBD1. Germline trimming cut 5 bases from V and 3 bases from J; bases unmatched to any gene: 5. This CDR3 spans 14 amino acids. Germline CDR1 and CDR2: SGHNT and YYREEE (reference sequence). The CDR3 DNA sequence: TGTGCCAGCAGGAAACAGGGGGCTGACACTGAAGCTTTCTTT. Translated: CASRKQGADTEAFF.

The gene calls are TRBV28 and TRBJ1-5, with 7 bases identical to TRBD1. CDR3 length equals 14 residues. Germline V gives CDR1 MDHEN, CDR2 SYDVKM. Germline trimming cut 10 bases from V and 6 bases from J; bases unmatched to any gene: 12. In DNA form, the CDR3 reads TGTGCCACCACCCGCCAGGGGGTCGTTCAGCCCCAGCATTTT. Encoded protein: CATTRQGVVQPQHF.

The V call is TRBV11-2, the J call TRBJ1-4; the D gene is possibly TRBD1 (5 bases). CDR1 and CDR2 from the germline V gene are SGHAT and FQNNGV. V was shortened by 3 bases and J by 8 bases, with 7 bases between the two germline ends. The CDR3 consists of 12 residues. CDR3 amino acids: CASSFWGEKLFF. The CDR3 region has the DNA TGTGCCAGCAGCTTTTGGGGGGAAAAACTGTTTTTT.

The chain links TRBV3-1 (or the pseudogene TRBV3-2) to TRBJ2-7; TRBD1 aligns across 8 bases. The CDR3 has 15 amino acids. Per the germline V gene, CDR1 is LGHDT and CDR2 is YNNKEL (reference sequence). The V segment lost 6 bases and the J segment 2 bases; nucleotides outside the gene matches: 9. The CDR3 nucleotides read TGTGCCAGCAGGAGCACGACAGGGGCCCCCTACGAGCAGTACTTC. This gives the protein CASRSTTGAPYEQYF.

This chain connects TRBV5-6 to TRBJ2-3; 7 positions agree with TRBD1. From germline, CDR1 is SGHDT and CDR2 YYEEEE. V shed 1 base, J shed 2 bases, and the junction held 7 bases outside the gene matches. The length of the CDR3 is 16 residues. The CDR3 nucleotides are TGTGCCAGCAGCTTGAGCTCAGGGGGATACACAGATACGCAGTATTTT. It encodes CASSLSSGGYTDTQYF.

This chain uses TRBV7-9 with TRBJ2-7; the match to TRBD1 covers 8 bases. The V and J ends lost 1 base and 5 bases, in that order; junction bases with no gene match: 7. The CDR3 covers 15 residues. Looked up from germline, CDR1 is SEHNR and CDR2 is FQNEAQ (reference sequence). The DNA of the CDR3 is TGTGCCAGCAGCTTAGGGACAGGGACGAGAAACGAGCAGTACTTC. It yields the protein CASSLGTGTRNEQYF.

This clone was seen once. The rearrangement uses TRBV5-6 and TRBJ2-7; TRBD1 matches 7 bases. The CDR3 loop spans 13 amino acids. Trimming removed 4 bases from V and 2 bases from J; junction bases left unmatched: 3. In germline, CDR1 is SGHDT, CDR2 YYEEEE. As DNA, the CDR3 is TGTGCCAGCAGCCCCGGGACAGCCTACGAGCAGTACTTC. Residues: CASSPGTAYEQYF.

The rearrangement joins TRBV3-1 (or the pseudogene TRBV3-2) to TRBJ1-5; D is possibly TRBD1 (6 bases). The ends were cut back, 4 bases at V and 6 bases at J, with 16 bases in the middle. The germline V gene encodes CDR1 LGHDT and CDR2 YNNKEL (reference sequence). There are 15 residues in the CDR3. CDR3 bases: TGTGCCAGCAGCCTGACTGGGGGGCTAGGTCAGCCCCAGCATTTT. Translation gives CASSLTGGLGQPQHF.

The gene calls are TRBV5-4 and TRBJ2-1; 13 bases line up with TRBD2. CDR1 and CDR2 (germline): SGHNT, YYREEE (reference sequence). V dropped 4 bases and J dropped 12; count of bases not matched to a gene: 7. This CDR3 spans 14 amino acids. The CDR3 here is CASSVLAGGPGQFF. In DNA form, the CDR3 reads TGTGCCAGCAGCGTACTAGCGGGAGGGCCAGGGCAGTTCTTC.

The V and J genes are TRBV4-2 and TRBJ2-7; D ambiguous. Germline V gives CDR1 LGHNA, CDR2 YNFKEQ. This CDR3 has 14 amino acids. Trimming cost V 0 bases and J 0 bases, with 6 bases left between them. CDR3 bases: TGTGCCAGCAGCCAAGACAGAAGCTCCTACGAGCAGTACTTC. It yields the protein CASSQDRSSYEQYF.

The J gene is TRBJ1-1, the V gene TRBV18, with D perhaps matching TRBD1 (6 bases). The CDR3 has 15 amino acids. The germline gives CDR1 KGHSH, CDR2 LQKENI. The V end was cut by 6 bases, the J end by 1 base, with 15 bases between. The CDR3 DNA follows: TGTGCCAGCTCCCTTTACAGGGTTGGGAACACTGAAGCTTTCTTT. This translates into CASSLYRVGNTEAFF.

CDR3 nucleotides: TGTGCCAGCAGTCCGGGGGGCTCGACTAATGAAAAACTGTTTTTT. Its translation: CASSPGGSTNEKLFF. The chain uses TRBV27 and TRBJ1-4, with D possibly TRBD1 on 6 matching bases. The germline V gene encodes CDR1 MNHEY and CDR2 SMNVEV (reference sequence). This CDR3 is 15 amino acids long. Trimming removed 5 bases from V and 2 bases from J, with 12 bases in between.

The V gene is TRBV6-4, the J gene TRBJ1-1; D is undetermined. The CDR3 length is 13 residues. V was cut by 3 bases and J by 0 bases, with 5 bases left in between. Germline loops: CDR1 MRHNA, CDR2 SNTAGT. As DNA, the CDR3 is TGTGCCAGCAGTGAGCAAGTGAACACTGAAGCTTTCTTT. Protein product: CASSEQVNTEAFF.

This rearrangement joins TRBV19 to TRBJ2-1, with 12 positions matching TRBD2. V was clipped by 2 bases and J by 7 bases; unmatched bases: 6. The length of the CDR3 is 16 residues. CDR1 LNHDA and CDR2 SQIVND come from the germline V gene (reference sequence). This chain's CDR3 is CASSIRRLAGVNEQFF. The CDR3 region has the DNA TGTGCCAGTAGTATAAGGAGACTAGCGGGAGTGAATGAGCAGTTCTTC.

Here the CDR3 reads CASSPSGSYGYTF. The CDR3 DNA follows: TGTGCCAGCAGCCCGTCAGGGTCCTATGGCTACACCTTC. V and J are TRBV7-2 and TRBJ1-2; possible D gene TRBD1, 5 bases. This CDR3 is built from 13 residues. Per germline, CDR1 SGHTA and CDR2 FQGNSA. V lost 5 bases to trimming and J lost 4 bases, with 11 bases between them.